Following are 30 T cell receptor beta chains from one sample sequenced in a study of PD-L1 blockade in urothelial cancer. The assay was immunoSEQ multiplex PCR, and TCRdb's table has in-frame clones only and misses some. The table shows tens of thousands of clones, with more than 70% occurring only once. Time point reported: pretreatment peripheral blood. The specimen comprised PBMCs, sampled around atezolizumab (anti-PD-L1) treatment. These receptors all come from a man aged 60 to 69 with urothelial cancer.

This clone was observed a handful of times. The chain employs TRBV6-5 and TRBJ1-1; 7 bases match TRBD1. Germline trimming cut 6 bases from V and 1 base from J; bases unmatched to any gene: 5. Germline values: CDR1 MNHEY, CDR2 SVGAGI. The CDR3 loop spans 14 amino acids. CDR3 region: CASSKTGRNTEAFF. CDR3 nucleotides: TGTGCCAGCAGCAAGACAGGGAGGAACACTGAAGCTTTCTTT.

The chain recombines TRBV7-2 with TRBJ1-1; 10 bases map to TRBD1. The CDR3 contains 15 residues. Germline V lookup: CDR1 SGHTA, CDR2 FQGNSA. The V segment lost 3 bases and the J segment 0 bases; nucleotides outside the gene matches: 1. The CDR3 DNA is TGTGCCAGCAGCTTGACAGGGGGCCTGAACACTGAAGCTTTCTTT. It yields the protein CASSLTGGLNTEAFF.

V is TRBV14 and J is TRBJ2-1, with D perhaps TRBD1 (5 bases). Trimming pared 2 bases from V and 0 bases from J, leaving 8 bases between. CDR3 length: 15 residues. Germline V gene data show CDR1 as SGHDN and CDR2 as FVKESK. The DNA of the CDR3 is TGTGCCAGCAGCCAAAGGGGCCTCTCCTACAATGAGCAGTTCTTC. Protein product: CASSQRGLSYNEQFF. The variable domain in full, completed from reference TRBV14 and TRBJ2-1, reads EAGVTQFPSHSVIEKGQTVTLRCDPISGHDNLYWYRRVMGKEIKFLLHFVKESKQDESGMPNNRFLAERTGGTYSTLKVQPAELEDSGVYFCASSQRGLSYNEQFFGPGTRLTVL.

The rearrangement uses TRBV9 and TRBJ1-2, with 9 bases matching TRBD1. Germline lookup yields CDR1 SGDLS and CDR2 YYNGEE. The junction had 9 bases not matched to a gene; V was cut back by 4 bases and J by 2 bases. This CDR3 spans 16 amino acids. The CDR3 loop is CASSLGTGSTNYGYTF. CDR3 DNA: TGTGCCAGCAGCCTCGGGACAGGGTCCACCAACTATGGCTACACCTTC.

This clone was counted between two and nine times. This chain uses TRBV5-4 with TRBJ2-7, with D tentatively TRBD1 (7 bases). This CDR3 has 15 amino acids. Trimming stripped 3 bases from V and 6 bases from J, with 19 bases between. Germline V gives CDR1 SGHNT, CDR2 YYREEE (reference sequence). In DNA form, the CDR3 reads TGTGCCAGCAGCTCTGGAGGGCAGGGGGTCCGCGAGCAGTACTTC. It specifies CASSSGGQGVREQYF.

This clone was picked up a small number of times. This chain connects TRBV10-3 to TRBJ2-3; 8 bases map to TRBD2. The CDR3 loop spans 17 amino acids. J gave up 8 bases and V 6 bases, and 19 bases lay outside the gene matches. Germline CDR1 ENHRY, CDR2 SYGVKD. The CDR3 here is CAISDSGTRGVSPTQYF. The DNA for the CDR3 is TGTGCCATCAGCGATTCCGGGACTAGGGGAGTATCGCCTACGCAGTATTTT.

This sequence joins TRBV30 and TRBJ2-1, with 9 bases lining up with TRBD1. After removal of 4 bases from V and 7 bases from J, the junction contained 14 bases not matched to a gene. This CDR3 comprises 16 residues. Germline V gene data show CDR1 as GTSNPN and CDR2 as SVGIG (reference sequence). The CDR3 reads CAWTGGWDRAFNEQFF. CDR3 nucleotides: TGTGCCTGGACCGGGGGTTGGGACAGGGCTTTTAATGAGCAGTTCTTC.

The V call is TRBV7-3, the J call TRBJ2-2, with 9 bases lining up with TRBD2. Trimming cost V 4 bases and J 5 bases; bases outside gene matches: 8. The CDR3 runs to 16 residues. From germline, CDR1 is SGHTA and CDR2 FQGTGA. CDR3 amino acids: CASSSQAGGGTGELFF. In DNA, the CDR3 is TGTGCCAGCAGCTCCCAAGCGGGAGGAGGGACCGGGGAGCTGTTTTTT.

V and J are TRBV4-1 and TRBJ2-7; 7 positions agree with TRBD2. V gave up 1 base and J gave up 7 bases; unmatched junction bases: 7. This CDR3 contains 14 residues. The germline V gene encodes CDR1 MGHRA and CDR2 YSYEKL. The CDR3 sequence: CASSQAGGSREQYF. In DNA form, the CDR3 reads TGCGCCAGCAGCCAAGCGGGAGGCTCGAGGGAGCAGTACTTC.

The rearrangement joins TRBV7-9 to TRBJ2-7, with 9 bases lining up with TRBD1. The germline CDR1 and CDR2 sequences are SEHNR and FQNEAQ (reference sequence). The length of the CDR3 is 14 residues. V lost 4 bases to trimming and J lost 5 bases; unmatched junction nucleotides: 6. CDR3 sequence: CASSSRTGVNEQYF. CDR3 bases: TGTGCCAGCAGCTCCAGGACAGGGGTGAACGAGCAGTACTTC.

V gene TRBV15 combines with J gene TRBJ2-5; D is ambiguous. Germline CDR1 LNHNV, CDR2 YYDKDF (reference sequence). The CDR3 is 14 residues long. V dropped 1 base and J dropped 4 bases, with 10 bases sitting between them. The CDR3 DNA reads TGTGCCACCAGCAGAGTGCTCAGTTCAGAGACCCAGTACTTC. It codes for CATSRVLSSETQYF.

This clone was detected a few times. The chain combines TRBV5-1 with TRBJ2-1; 8 nucleotides line up with TRBD2. The CDR3 sequence is 15 residues long. The ends lost 2 bases at V and 7 bases at J; junction bases unmatched: 8. The germline gives CDR1 SGHRS, CDR2 YFSETQ. CDR3 sequence: CASSFGVAGRNEQFF. The CDR3 nucleotides read TGCGCCAGCAGCTTCGGGGTAGCGGGGAGGAATGAGCAGTTCTTC.

The chain employs TRBV19 and TRBJ2-1, with a weak D call TRBD1 (5 bases). The ends were cut back, 5 bases at V and 6 bases at J, with 17 bases in the middle. CDR3 length: 15 amino acids. Germline lookup yields CDR1 LNHDA and CDR2 SQIVND (reference sequence). The DNA for the CDR3 is TGTGCCAGTAGTGCCCGGGCCTACCAGGGCAATGAGCAGTTCTTC. Translation gives CASSARAYQGNEQFF.

The chain employs TRBV28 and TRBJ1-5; D unclear. Between the trimmed V and J ends, which lost 6 bases and 1 base, there was a span of 10 bases. Per germline, CDR1 MDHEN and CDR2 SYDVKM. The CDR3 sequence is 14 residues long. In DNA form, the CDR3 reads TGTGCCAGCAGAACTGCCAGGAGCAATCAGCCCCAGCATTTT. Amino acid sequence: CASRTARSNQPQHF.

This clone was counted once. J is TRBJ2-7 and V is TRBV5-1, with 13 nucleotides matching TRBD2. Looked up from germline, CDR1 is SGHRS and CDR2 is YFSETQ. J was trimmed by 3 bases and V by 4 bases; bases with no gene match: 7. This CDR3 contains 16 residues. CDR3 protein: CASSVKTSGGFYEQYF. The CDR3, as DNA: TGCGCCAGCAGCGTTAAGACTAGCGGGGGGTTCTACGAGCAGTACTTC.

This chain connects TRBV19 to TRBJ1-5; D is perhaps TRBD1 (6 bases). The CDR3 covers 15 residues. With 8 bases removed from V and 7 bases from J, the gap between germline ends came to 21 bases. The germline CDR1 and CDR2 sequences are LNHDA and SQIVND (reference sequence). CDR3 in DNA: TGTGCCAGTCAACCTTGGGGGGGCATGGGACAGCCCCAGCATTTT. Translation gives CASQPWGGMGQPQHF.

The V gene is TRBV2, the J gene TRBJ2-7; possibly TRBD1 for D (5 bases). There are 15 residues in the CDR3. Trimming cost V 2 bases and J 1 base, with 12 bases left between them. From germline, CDR1 is SNHLY and CDR2 FYNNEI. This CDR3 is CASSERSRVSYEQYF. CDR3 nucleotides: TGTGCCAGCAGTGAAAGGTCCAGGGTTTCCTACGAGCAGTACTTC.

The chain carries TRBV7-3 and TRBJ2-3; D unclear. V gave up 5 bases and J gave up 1 base, with 13 bases separating them. The germline V gene has CDR1 SGHTA and CDR2 FQGTGA. The CDR3 has 15 amino acids. This CDR3 is CASSPRAYRTDTQYF. The CDR3 bases are TGTGCCAGCAGCCCCCGAGCGTACCGCACAGATACGCAGTATTTT.

This clone was recorded only once. The CDR3 sequence: CASSFRPALAGAGTGELFF. CDR3 nucleotides: TGTGCCAGCAGCTTCCGACCGGCCCTAGCGGGAGCGGGCACCGGGGAGCTGTTTTTT. V gene TRBV7-2 combines with J gene TRBJ2-2; 10 bases align to TRBD2. Germline V lookup: CDR1 SGHTA, CDR2 FQGNSA. CDR3 length equals 19 residues. V lost 3 bases and J lost 4; bases outside the gene matches: 14.

The V and J genes are TRBV5-1 and TRBJ1-4; 7 positions match TRBD1. The length of the CDR3 is 15 residues. CDR1 and CDR2 from the germline V gene are SGHRS and YFSETQ. V shed 3 bases and J 8 bases; nucleotides not matched to a gene: 10. The CDR3 DNA follows: TGCGCCAGCAGCTCCGAGGGGGCGAGGGGAGAAAAACTGTTTTTT. This sequence encodes CASSSEGARGEKLFF.

The rearrangement joins TRBV6-1 to TRBJ2-5, with no clear D. This CDR3 is built from 13 residues. Germline CDR1 and CDR2: MNHNS and SASEGT. The V end lost 0 bases, the J end lost 2 bases, and 4 bases lay between the germline ends. The CDR3 sequence is CASSEAAQETQYF. CDR3 sequence (DNA): TGTGCCAGCAGTGAAGCGGCTCAAGAGACCCAGTACTTC.

The chain links TRBV18 to TRBJ1-2, with D unresolved. Trimming stripped 1 base from V and 7 bases from J, with 13 bases between. The V gene's germline CDR1 is KGHSH and CDR2 LQKENI. The CDR3 covers 14 residues. The CDR3 sequence: CASSPLQDMGGYTF. The DNA of the CDR3 is TGTGCCAGCTCACCACTTCAGGATATGGGTGGCTACACCTTC.

The chain links TRBV6-1 to TRBJ2-5, with a possible D match to TRBD1 (6 bases). CDR3 length: 16 residues. The ends were cut back, 4 bases at V and 0 bases at J, with 15 bases in the middle. Germline CDR1 is MNHNS and CDR2 is SASEGT. CDR3 in DNA: TGTGCCAGCAGTGGCGGACAGATTTTGTACCAAGAGACCCAGTACTTC. It specifies CASSGGQILYQETQYF.

The rearrangement uses TRBV5-1 and TRBJ2-1; 9 bases match TRBD1. Looked up from germline, CDR1 is SGHRS and CDR2 is YFSETQ. The CDR3 sequence is 15 residues long. Losses at the gene ends were 0 bases for V and 5 bases for J; bases not matched to a gene: 3. As DNA, the CDR3 is TGCGCCAGCAGCTTGGGGGGACAGGGCAACAATGAGCAGTTCTTC. It specifies CASSLGGQGNNEQFF.

The V and J genes are TRBV27 and TRBJ2-5; D possibly corresponds to TRBD2 (6 bases). V lost 6 bases to trimming and J lost 7 bases, with 21 bases between them. Germline V gene sequence: CDR1 MNHEY, CDR2 SMNVEV (reference sequence). This CDR3 comprises 15 residues. CDR3 amino acids: CASRLARAGWVTQYF. The CDR3, as DNA: TGTGCCAGCAGACTAGCCCGCGCGGGGTGGGTGACCCAGTACTTC.

The chain links TRBV15 to TRBJ1-4, with a possible D match to TRBD1 (6 bases). Per germline, CDR1 LNHNV and CDR2 YYDKDF (reference sequence). The CDR3 is 15 amino acids. V lost 0 bases and J lost 7, with 12 bases in between. CDR3 region: CATSRDWGGGEKLFF. The CDR3 nucleotides read TGTGCCACCAGCAGAGATTGGGGGGGCGGTGAAAAACTGTTTTTT.

This clone was detected only a few times. The chain combines TRBV15 with TRBJ1-5; perhaps TRBD1 as D (6 bases). The CDR3 has 13 amino acids. V lost 8 bases and J lost 6, with 14 bases in between. Per germline, CDR1 LNHNV and CDR2 YYDKDF (reference sequence). In nucleotides, the CDR3 is TGTGCCACCGGCGGACAGTTGGCTCAGCCCCAGCATTTT. The encoded protein is CATGGQLAQPQHF.

The V and J genes are TRBV19 and TRBJ2-5, with 7 bases matching TRBD2. The V segment lost 1 base and the J segment 1 base; nucleotides outside the gene matches: 3. Germline-derived CDR1 and CDR2 are LNHDA and SQIVND (reference sequence). The CDR3 contains 15 residues. CDR3 sequence reads: CASSIVRGIQETQYF. DNA of the CDR3: TGTGCCAGTAGTATAGTGCGGGGGATCCAAGAGACCCAGTACTTC. The full variable domain, with the rest looked up from reference TRBV19 and TRBJ2-5, is DGGITQSPKYLFRKEGQNVTLSCEQNLNHDAMYWYRQDPGQGLRLIYYSQIVNDFQKGDIAEGYSVSREKKESFPLTVTSAQKNPTAFYLCASSIVRGIQETQYFGPGTRLLVL.

Details on this clone: Other DNA sequences in this sample translate to the same CDR3. This chain joins TRBV18 and TRBJ1-5; 8 bases are a match to TRBD1. Trimming at V came to 4 bases and at J to 4 bases, leaving 3 bases not matched to a gene. The CDR3 runs 14 residues. The V gene's germline CDR1 is KGHSH and CDR2 LQKENI. The CDR3 DNA reads TGTGCCAGCTCACTTGGACAGGGAAATCAGCCCCAGCATTTT. Translation gives CASSLGQGNQPQHF.

The V gene is TRBV9, the J gene TRBJ2-2; D uncertain. This CDR3 has 13 residues. Looked up from germline, CDR1 is SGDLS and CDR2 is YYNGEE. V was pared by 4 bases and J by 5 bases, with 9 bases between. Here the CDR3 DNA reads TGTGCCAGCAGCCGGCAACTAACCGGGGAGCTGTTTTTT. This translates into CASSRQLTGELFF.